This paragraph covers one TCR beta chain sequence. Sequencing used immunoSEQ multiplex PCR; TCRdb keeps in-frame clones, though not all of them. The repertoire holds 50,000 to 65,000 clones, about three quarters seen once, with 1.5% to 2% in the top ten. This entry is derived from a study of a mutant IDH1 vaccine in newly diagnosed glioma. The CDR3 extends over 11 amino acids. V dropped 2 bases and J dropped 12 bases, with 11 bases sitting between them. From germline, CDR1 is SGHVS and CDR2 FQNEAQ. As for time point: baseline, week 1 (first vaccination visit). The treatment here: pre-vaccination baseline after standard-of-care therapy.

This chain joins TRBV7-8 and TRBJ2-7, with D possibly matching TRBD1 (5 bases). The sequencing here drew on PBMCs, taken from a glioma patient treated with radiotherapy, temozolomide or both. This TCR was sampled from a woman aged 40-49 years with glioma. CDR3 DNA sequence: TGTGCCAGCAGCTTACTCCAGGGTTTGTACTTC. Protein product: CASSLLQGLYF. The full variable domain, its missing parts supplied by reference TRBV7-8 and TRBJ2-7, is GAGVSQSPRYKVAKRGQDVALRCDPISGHVSLFWYQQALGQGPEFLTYFQNEAQLDKSGLPSDRFFAERPEGSVSTLKIQRTQQEDSAVYLCASSLLQGLYFGPGTRLTVT.